This paragraph reports one T cell receptor beta chain. The sample is drawn from a study of shared clonotypes between healthy human individuals. Germline V gene lookup returns CDR1 SGHTA and CDR2 FQGNSA. Trimming took 4 bases from V and 4 from J; bases not matched to a gene: 7. The CDR3 is made up of 14 amino acids. Sequenced by immunoSEQ multiplex PCR; TCRdb stores in-frame clones only, minus some. The sample lists 150,000 to 200,000 clones, 65% to 80% occurring once. Negatively enriched CD4+ T cells were divided by CD45RA into naive and memory. The chain links TRBV7-2 to TRBJ2-7, with 7 bases lining up with TRBD2. What was sequenced was memory CD4+ T cells sorted from blood. Subset defined: CD45RA-negative fraction. The TCR was taken from a man under 40 in good health. The CDR3 spells CASSWGGRGYEQYF. The DNA of the CDR3 is TGTGCCAGCAGCTGGGGGGGGAGAGGGTACGAGCAGTACTTC.